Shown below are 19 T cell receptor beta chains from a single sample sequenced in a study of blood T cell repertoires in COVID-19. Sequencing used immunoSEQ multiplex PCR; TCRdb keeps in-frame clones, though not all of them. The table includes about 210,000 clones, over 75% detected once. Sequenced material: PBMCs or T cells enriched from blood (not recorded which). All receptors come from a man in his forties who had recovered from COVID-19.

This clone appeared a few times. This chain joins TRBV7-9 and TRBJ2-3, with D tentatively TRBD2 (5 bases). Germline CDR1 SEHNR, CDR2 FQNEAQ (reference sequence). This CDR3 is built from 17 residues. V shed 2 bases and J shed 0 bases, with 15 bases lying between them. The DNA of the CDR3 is TGTGCCAGCAGCTTAATACGAGGCGCGGGTAGCACAGATACGCAGTATTTT. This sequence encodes CASSLIRGAGSTDTQYF.

The CDR3 DNA follows: TGTGCCAGTAGTATTAGGCAGGGGGCGGGCGGGGAGCTGTTTTTT. Translated, it gives CASSIRQGAGGELFF. J is TRBJ2-2 and V is TRBV19, with 8 bases lining up with TRBD1. The trim removed 3 bases at V and 7 bases at J, leaving 7 bases unmatched. The CDR3 is 15 amino acids. CDR1 is LNHDA and CDR2 is SQIVND in the germline V gene (reference sequence).

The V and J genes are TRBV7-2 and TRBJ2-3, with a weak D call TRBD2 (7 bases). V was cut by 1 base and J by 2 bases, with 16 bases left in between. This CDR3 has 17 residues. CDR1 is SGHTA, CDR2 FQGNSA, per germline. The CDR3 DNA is TGTGCCAGCAGCTTAGGAGGGGGGGCACGAACCACAGATACGCAGTATTTT. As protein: CASSLGGGARTTDTQYF.

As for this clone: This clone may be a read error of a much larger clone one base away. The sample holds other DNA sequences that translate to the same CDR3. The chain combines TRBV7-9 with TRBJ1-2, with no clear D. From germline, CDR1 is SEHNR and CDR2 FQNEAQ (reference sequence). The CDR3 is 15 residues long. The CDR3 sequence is CASSYSTGVNYGYTF. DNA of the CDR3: TGTGCCAGCAGCTACAGCACCGGGGTTAACTATGGCTACACCTTT. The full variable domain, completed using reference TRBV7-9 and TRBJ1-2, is DTGVSQNPRHKITKRGQNVTFRCDPISEHNRLYWYRQTLGQGPEFLTYFQNEAQLEKSRLLSDRFSAERPKGSFSTLEIQRTEQGDSAMYLCASSYSTGVNYGYTFGSGTRLTVV.

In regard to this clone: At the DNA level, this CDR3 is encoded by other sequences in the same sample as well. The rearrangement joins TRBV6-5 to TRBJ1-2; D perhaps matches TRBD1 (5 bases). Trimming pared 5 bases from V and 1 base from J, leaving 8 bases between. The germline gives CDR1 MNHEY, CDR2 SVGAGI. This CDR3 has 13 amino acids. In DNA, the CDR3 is TGTGCCAGCAGTCCGGGGGGTAACTATGGCTACACCTTC. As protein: CASSPGGNYGYTF.

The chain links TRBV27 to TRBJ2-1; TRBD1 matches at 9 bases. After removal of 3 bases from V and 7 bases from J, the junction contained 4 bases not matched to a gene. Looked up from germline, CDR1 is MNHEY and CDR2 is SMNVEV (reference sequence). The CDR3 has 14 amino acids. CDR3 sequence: CASSFGTGMNEQFF. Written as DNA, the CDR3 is TGTGCCAGCAGTTTCGGGACAGGGATGAATGAGCAGTTCTTC.

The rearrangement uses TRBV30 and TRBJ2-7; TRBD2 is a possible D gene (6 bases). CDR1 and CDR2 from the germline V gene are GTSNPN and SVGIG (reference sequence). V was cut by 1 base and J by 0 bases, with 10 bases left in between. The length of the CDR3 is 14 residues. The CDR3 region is CAWSDGSASYEQYF. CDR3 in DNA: TGTGCCTGGAGTGACGGGAGCGCCTCCTACGAGCAGTACTTC.

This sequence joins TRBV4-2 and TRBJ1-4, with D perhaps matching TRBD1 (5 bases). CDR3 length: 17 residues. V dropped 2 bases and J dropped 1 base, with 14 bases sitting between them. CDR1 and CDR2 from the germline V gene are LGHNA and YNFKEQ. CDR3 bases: TGTGCCAGCAGCCAACCGGGTAGGGGAAAAACTAATGAAAAACTGTTTTTT. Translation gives CASSQPGRGKTNEKLFF.

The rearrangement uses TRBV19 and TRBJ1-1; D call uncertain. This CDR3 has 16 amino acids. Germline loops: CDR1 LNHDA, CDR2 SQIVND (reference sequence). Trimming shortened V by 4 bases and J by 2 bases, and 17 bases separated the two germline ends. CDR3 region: CASSTQLLRRNTEAFF. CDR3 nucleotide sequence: TGTGCCAGTAGTACCCAACTCCTAAGGAGAAACACTGAAGCTTTCTTT.

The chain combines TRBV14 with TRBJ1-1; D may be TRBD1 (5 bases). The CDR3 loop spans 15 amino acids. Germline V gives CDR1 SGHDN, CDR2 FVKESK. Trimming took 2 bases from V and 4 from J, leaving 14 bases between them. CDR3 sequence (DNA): TGTGCCAGCAGCCAAAGCGGTCGCGGGGGCACTGAAGCTTTCTTT. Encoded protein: CASSQSGRGGTEAFF.

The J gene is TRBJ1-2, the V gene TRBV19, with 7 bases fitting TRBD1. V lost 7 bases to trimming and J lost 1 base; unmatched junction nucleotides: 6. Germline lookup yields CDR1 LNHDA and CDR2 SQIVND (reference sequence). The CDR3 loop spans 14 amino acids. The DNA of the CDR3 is TGTGCCAGTACCTTGGCAGGGGGTAACTATGGCTACACCTTC. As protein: CASTLAGGNYGYTF.

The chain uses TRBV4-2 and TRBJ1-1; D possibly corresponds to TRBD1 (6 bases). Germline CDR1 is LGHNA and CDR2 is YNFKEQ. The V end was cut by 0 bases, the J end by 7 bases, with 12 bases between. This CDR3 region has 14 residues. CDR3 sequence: CASSQEGGAGEAFF. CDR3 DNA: TGTGCCAGCAGCCAAGAAGGGGGGGCAGGTGAAGCTTTCTTT.

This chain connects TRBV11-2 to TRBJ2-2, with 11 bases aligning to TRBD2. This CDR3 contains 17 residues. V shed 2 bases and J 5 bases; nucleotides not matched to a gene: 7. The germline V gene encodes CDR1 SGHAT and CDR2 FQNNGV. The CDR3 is CASSLQLAGGGTGELFF. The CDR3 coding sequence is TGTGCCAGCAGCTTACAGCTAGCGGGAGGTGGGACCGGGGAGCTGTTTTTT.

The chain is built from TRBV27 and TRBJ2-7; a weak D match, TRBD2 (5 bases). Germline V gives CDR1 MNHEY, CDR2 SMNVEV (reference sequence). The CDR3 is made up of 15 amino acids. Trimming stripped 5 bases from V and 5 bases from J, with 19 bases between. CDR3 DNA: TGTGCCAGCAGTCCAACCCGCCGGACTGGCGACGAGCAGTACTTC. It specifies CASSPTRRTGDEQYF.

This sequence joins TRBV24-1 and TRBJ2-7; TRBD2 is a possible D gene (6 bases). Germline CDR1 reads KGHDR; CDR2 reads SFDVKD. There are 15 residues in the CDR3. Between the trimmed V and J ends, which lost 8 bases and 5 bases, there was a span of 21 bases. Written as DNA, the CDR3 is TGTGCCACCAATCTTTTTGGAGGGGTAATGGACGAGCAGTACTTC. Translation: CATNLFGGVMDEQYF.

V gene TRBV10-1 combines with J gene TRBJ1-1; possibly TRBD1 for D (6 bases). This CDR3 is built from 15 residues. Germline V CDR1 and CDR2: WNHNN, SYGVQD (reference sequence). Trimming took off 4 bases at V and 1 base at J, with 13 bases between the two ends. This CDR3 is CASSGQGHGNTEAFF. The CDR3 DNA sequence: TGCGCCAGCAGTGGGCAGGGACATGGGAACACTGAAGCTTTCTTT.

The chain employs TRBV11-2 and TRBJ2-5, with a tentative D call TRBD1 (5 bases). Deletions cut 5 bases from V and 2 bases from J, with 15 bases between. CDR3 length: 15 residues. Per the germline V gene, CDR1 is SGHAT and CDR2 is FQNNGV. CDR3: CASSRSDRRQETQYF. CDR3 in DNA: TGTGCCAGCAGCCGATCAGACAGACGACAAGAGACCCAGTACTTC.

The CDR3 region has the DNA TGTGCCAGCAGCCTCGGACAGGCTTCGGCCCTCCACTTT. Amino acids: CASSLGQASALHF. The genes are TRBV5-5 and TRBJ1-6, with TRBD1 identical over 7 bases. Germline V gives CDR1 SGHKS, CDR2 YYEKEE (reference sequence). CDR3 length: 13 residues. V trimming: 4 bases; J trimming: 14 bases; junction bases outside the gene matches: 9. The full variable domain, in which reference TRBV5-5 and TRBJ1-6 provide the parts outside the CDR3, is DAGVTQSPTHLIKTRGQQVTLRCSPISGHKSVSWYQQVLGQGPQFIFQYYEKEERGRGNFPDRFSARQFPNYSSELNVNALLLGDSALYLCASSLGQASALHFGNGTRLTVT.

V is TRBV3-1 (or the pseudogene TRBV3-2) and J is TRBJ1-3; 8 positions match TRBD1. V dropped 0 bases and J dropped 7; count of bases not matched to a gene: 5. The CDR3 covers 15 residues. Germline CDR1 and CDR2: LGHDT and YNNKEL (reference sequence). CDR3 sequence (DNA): TGTGCCAGCAGCCAAGATTTAAGACAGGGGAACACCATATATTTT. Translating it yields CASSQDLRQGNTIYF.